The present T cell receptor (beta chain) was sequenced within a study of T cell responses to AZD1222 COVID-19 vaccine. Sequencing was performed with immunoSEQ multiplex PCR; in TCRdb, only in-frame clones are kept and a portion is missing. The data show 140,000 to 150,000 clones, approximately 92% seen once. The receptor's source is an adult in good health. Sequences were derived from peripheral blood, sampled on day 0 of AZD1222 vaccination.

CDR3 protein: CASSLLAGGGSYNEQFF. The CDR3 nucleotides read TGTGCCAGCAGTCTACTAGCGGGAGGTGGGTCCTACAATGAGCAGTTCTTC. The chain employs TRBV27 and TRBJ2-1; 12 nucleotides match TRBD2. The germline CDR1 and CDR2 sequences are MNHEY and SMNVEV (reference sequence). The junction had 6 bases not matched to a gene; V was cut back by 5 bases and J by 1 base. The length of the CDR3 is 17 residues.